This TCR beta chain was captured in a study of blood T cell repertoires in COVID-19. Study details: Material from acute and convalescent COVID-19 was sourced from the United States, Italy and Spain.

The junction had 1 base not matched to a gene; V was cut back by 8 bases and J by 5 bases. In germline, CDR1 is LNHDA, CDR2 SQIVND (reference sequence). This CDR3 region has 12 residues. As processed by the authors: The assay estimated nucleated cells by amplifying reference gene primers. The repertoire was sequenced with immunoSEQ multiplex PCR; TCRdb's copy has only in-frame clones and lacks some. V and J calls and clone size are as listed in that table; D and trimming were resolved from the DNA. The sample consists of 35,000 to 40,000 clones, about 85% of them appearing once. This sequence joins TRBV19 and TRBJ2-7; 12 nucleotides align to TRBD1. This TCR was recovered from a human donor in a cohort sampled during active COVID-19. The sequenced sample was peripheral blood. In DNA form, the CDR3 reads TGTGCCAGTGGGACAGGGGGCCACGAGCAGTACTTC. This codes for CASGTGGHEQYF.